The table lists the clone carrying this T cell receptor (beta chain) with many counts. As yet, its antigen is unknown. This record belongs to a study of naive and memory T cell subsets. Per germline, CDR1 SGHAT and CDR2 FQNNGV. This CDR3 has 15 residues. Between the trimmed V and J ends, which lost 1 base and 5 bases, there was a span of 12 bases. Ligated cDNA underwent four rounds of PCR with nested alpha and beta constant region primers and SP2. Blood and skin TCR RNA was reverse transcribed with alpha and beta constant primers. TCRdb analysed the UMI-ligation and nested PCR reads with MiXCR anew, one entry per CDR3 protein. Among about 30,000 distinct CDR3 sequences, approximately 7.1% were seen once, and the ten largest hold approximately 2.8%. Sample treatment: skin biopsy from PPD injection site in Mantoux-positive individual. The library had UMIs added by 3' ligation of an oligonucleotide to TCR cDNA. Input was roughly 1 to 1,100 ng of DNase-treated total RNA without cell sorting.

Overall study results and limits: Higher TCR numbers at tuberculin sites reflect T cell infiltration, per interpretation.

This TCR derives from an adult in good health. This specimen consisted of skin, obtained from a tuberculin skin test site. This chain links TRBV11-2 with TRBJ1-5; D ambiguous. The chain's CDR3 is CASSLGEGQDQPQHF. CDR3 nucleotide sequence: TGTGCCAGCAGCTTAGGCGAGGGTCAGGATCAGCCCCAGCATTTT.